This record covers a single T cell receptor beta chain. Its antigen is unknown. Trimming stripped 3 bases from V and 10 bases from J, with 16 bases between. The V gene's germline CDR1 is WNHNN and CDR2 SYGVQD (reference sequence). CDR3 size: 13 residues. This entry is derived from a study of post-analysis software for immune sequencing data. Study-wide results and caveats: Comparison with controls showed significantly lower normalized Chao1 diversity in multiple sclerosis patients. Patients used four to six TRBV segments, including TRBV5-6, TRBV5-1 and TRBV20-1, more often than controls.

Unique molecular identifiers were present in the TCR beta cDNA libraries. TCRdb reprocessed the PCR reads with MiXCR, giving one entry per CDR3 protein. The data show about 540,000 distinct CDR3 sequences, with approximately 31% seen just once and 4.5% to 7.5% held by the top ten. The sequence was obtained from a girl aged 2-17 years with multiple sclerosis. The genes are TRBV10-1 and TRBJ2-7, with a weak D call TRBD2 (6 bases). What was sequenced was blood. Written as DNA, the CDR3 is TGCGCCAGCAGTGATCCCCCCTCGGGGGTTCAGTACTTC. As protein: CASSDPPSGVQYF.